This T cell receptor (beta chain) is drawn from a study of T cell repertoires in cytomegalovirus infection. Overall study context: Public TCR beta signature analysis indicated the presence of both CMV infection and matching HLA type.

Findings and limits, study-wide: CMV carriers having the relevant HLA were flagged by cumulative public TCR beta family frequency. Clonotype analysis showed dominance of the ex vivo response by HLA-C-restricted CMV-specific TCR beta clonotypes.

Many counts were recorded for this clonotype. Its antigen is not known. TCRdb processed the reads anew with MiXCR; each CDR3 protein has one entry. This table has almost 500,000 distinct CDR3 sequences, 10% to 12% appearing once. The V gene's germline CDR1 is LNHDA and CDR2 SQIVND (reference sequence). The junction had 17 bases not matched to a gene; V was cut back by 6 bases and J by 0 bases. This CDR3 region has 19 residues. The sample was PBMCs. The chain joins TRBV19 to TRBJ1-3; 7 nucleotides align to TRBD1. This TCR was sampled from a human donor in good health (CMV status not recorded). Some clones in this sample may be carry-over from other donors' samples. The CDR3 DNA reads as TGTGCCAGTAGGGAGAGGAGGCTGGACAGGTCCAACTCTGGAAACACCATATATTTT. This translates into CASRERRLDRSNSGNTIYF.